This T cell receptor (beta chain) was obtained from a study of cytomegalovirus exposure and HLA in healthy donors. With 2 bases removed from V and 3 bases from J, the gap between germline ends came to 4 bases. Germline V lookup: CDR1 KGHSH, CDR2 LQKENI. The length of the CDR3 is 12 residues. 13 Jbeta primers and 60 Vbeta primers were used for the PCR. Sequencing used immunoSEQ multiplex PCR; TCRdb keeps in-frame clones, though not all of them. Among under 200,000 clones listed, around 75% were seen once. Nominal health characterized the donors when sampled, though unrecorded immune exposures were likely. On this clone: Its cognate antigen is unknown.

The study, taken as a whole, reports: Some segments of the V type, notably TRBV6-2 and TRBV6-3, were excluded as indistinguishable. Later on, an analysis tied about 17,000 TCR beta sequences to HLA alleles at 0.05 false discovery rate.

The TCR sequence derives from a young woman in good health and CMV-seronegative. J is TRBJ1-2 and V is TRBV18; no clear D. What was sequenced was PBMCs. The CDR3 sequence: CASSPADYGYTF. In nucleotides, the CDR3 is TGTGCCAGCTCACCAGCGGACTATGGCTACACCTTC. The variable domain in full, completed from reference TRBV18 and TRBJ1-2, reads NAGVMQNPRHLVRRRGQEARLRCSPMKGHSHVYWYRQLPEEGLKFMVYLQKENIIDESGMPKERFSAEFPKEGPSILRIQQVVRGDSAAYFCASSPADYGYTFGSGTRLTVV.